This is a list of T cell receptor beta chains from one sample in a study of human T cells and chemical hapten exposure. TCRdb processed the 5' RACE reads anew with MiXCR; each CDR3 protein has one entry. The sample contains around 82,000 distinct CDR3 sequences, more than 7% of which appear only once. All receptors derive from a male donor in good health. Each CDR3 is given with its conserved first and last residue. A D gene is named only where the DNA matches it firmly. The size entry is marked missing in some rows and otherwise reads once, few, many or a size class.

d_gene | j_gene | v_gene | abundance | CDR3nt | CDR3aa
- | TRBJ2-6 | TRBV7-9 | many | TGTGCCAGCAGCTTAAGGGCAGTGTCTGGGGCCAACGTCCTGACTTTC | CASSLRAVSGANVLTF
- | TRBJ2-7 | TRBV28 | many | TGTGCCAGCAGTTTAGTCCCCCCAGGCAGCGAGCAGTACTTC | CASSLVPPGSEQYF
- | TRBJ2-1 | TRBV12-3/TRBV12-4 | few | TGTGCCAGCAGTTTGGTCGCGGGCTACAATGAGCAGTTCTTC | CASSLVAGYNEQFF
- | TRBJ1-1 | TRBV5-1 | many | TGCGCCAGCATCCATGGGGGTGAAGCTTTCTTT | CASIHGGEAFF
- | TRBJ2-3 | TRBV7-2 | few | TGTGCCAGCAGCTTAGTTGGGGCCCTCACAGATACGCAGTATTTT | CASSLVGALTDTQYF
- | TRBJ2-7 | TRBV13 | - | TGTGCCAGCGGCTCCCGGGACGGTTCTGGGTACGAGCAGTACTTC | CASGSRDGSGYEQYF
- | TRBJ2-1 | TRBV19 | few | TGTGCCAGTAGTGCCGGGTCGACCTACAATGAGCAGTTCTTC | CASSAGSTYNEQFF
TRBD1 | TRBJ2-3 | TRBV5-1 | many | TGCGCCAGCAGCTTGGGGACAGGGTATACCACAGATACGCAGTATTTT | CASSLGTGYTTDTQYF
TRBD1 | TRBJ2-7 | TRBV7-9 | few | TGTGCCAGCAGCTTAATGGGGACAGTAACCTACGAGCAGTACTTC | CASSLMGTVTYEQYF
TRBD1 | TRBJ1-5 | TRBV6-1 | few | TGTGCCAGCAGTGAATCCCCAGGGGGCGGCAATCAGCCCCAGCATTTT | CASSESPGGGNQPQHF